Reported below is one T cell receptor (beta chain). No antigen is known for it. Per the germline V gene, CDR1 is SQVTM and CDR2 is ANQGSEA. Losses at the gene ends were 2 bases for V and 3 bases for J; bases not matched to a gene: 7. CDR3 size: 15 residues. These data belong to a study of cytomegalovirus exposure and HLA in healthy donors. Overall study results and limits: TCR beta chain V- and J-gene trimming was linked, in a later analysis, to a missense variant in DCLRE1C.

Amplification used 60 Vbeta primers and 13 Jbeta primers. Some clones are missing from TCRdb's copy, which holds only in-frame ones; the method was immunoSEQ multiplex PCR. In the table there are about 55,000 clones, approximately 71% of which are singletons. Sequences were obtained from PBMCs. The receptor comes from a man aged 35 to 55 in good health and CMV-seropositive. The chain employs TRBV29-1 and TRBJ1-2; 9 nucleotides agree with TRBD1. For the CDR3, the DNA is TGCAGCGTTGAACGGGACAGGGCAGGGTACTATGGCTACACCTTC. Translation gives CSVERDRAGYYGYTF.